One and the same sample provided the 10 T cell receptor beta chains below, sequenced in a study of OX40 agonist ivuxolimab in advanced cancers. Library preparation used the immunoSEQ multiplex PCR assay. The clones in this table, taken by TCRdb from immuneACCESS, are in-frame only. Not every clone is retained; where verified, under half of the shortfall comes from an unresolved V gene, and the cause of the rest is unknown. This sample gives roughly 45,000 clones in total; roughly 88% of them show up just once. Of the sample, less than 3.5% falls within the top ten clones. The sample here was CD4+ or CD8+ T cells sorted from blood, taken in a trial of the OX40 agonist ivuxolimab. Receptors were obtained from an adult with an advanced solid tumor such as melanoma, head and neck, liver or kidney cancer.

The chain employs TRBV19 and TRBJ2-2, with no clear D. The V end lost 4 bases, the J end lost 3 bases, and 9 bases lay between the germline ends. Germline values: CDR1 LNHDA, CDR2 SQIVND (reference sequence). The CDR3 sequence is 14 residues long. In nucleotides, the CDR3 is TGTGCCAGTAGTAACGGGCCTGACACCGGGGAGCTGTTTTTT. Translation gives CASSNGPDTGELFF.

This rearrangement joins TRBV11-2 to TRBJ1-4; possibly TRBD1 for D (5 bases). The CDR3 extends over 12 amino acids. The germline V and J ends were trimmed by 5 bases and 10 bases, with 11 bases remaining between them. From germline, CDR1 is SGHAT and CDR2 FQNNGV. CDR3 loop: CASSGTALKLFF. The CDR3 coding sequence is TGTGCCAGCAGCGGGACCGCGCTAAAACTGTTTTTT. The full variable domain, in which reference TRBV11-2 and TRBJ1-4 provide the parts outside the CDR3, is EAGVAQSPRYKIIEKRQSVAFWCNPISGHATLYWYQQILGQGPKLLIQFQNNGVVDDSQLPKDRFSAERLKGVDSTLKIQPAKLEDSAVYLCASSGTALKLFFGSGTQLSVL.

This rearrangement joins TRBV7-2 to TRBJ2-1, with D unresolved. Germline values: CDR1 SGHTA, CDR2 FQGNSA. Between the trimmed V and J ends, which lost 5 bases and 8 bases, there was a span of 10 bases. The CDR3 extends over 12 amino acids. Here the CDR3 reads CASSPNGHEQFF. DNA of the CDR3: TGTGCCAGCAGCCCTAACGGGCATGAGCAGTTCTTC.

The chain couples TRBV9 to TRBJ2-2; D uncertain. The CDR3 runs to 14 residues. Trimming pared 2 bases from V and 6 bases from J, leaving 11 bases between. From germline, CDR1 is SGDLS and CDR2 YYNGEE. CDR3 nucleotide sequence: TGTGCCAGCAGCGTTGGCGGACGGTCCGGGGAGCTGTTTTTT. The encoded protein is CASSVGGRSGELFF.

The J gene is TRBJ2-3, the V gene TRBV5-4, with 16 bases aligning to TRBD2. J was trimmed by 8 bases and V by 5 bases; bases with no gene match: 11. The germline V gene has CDR1 SGHNT and CDR2 YYREEE (reference sequence). This CDR3 has 17 amino acids. This CDR3 is CASRPGLAGGNGGTQYF. The CDR3 DNA reads as TGTGCCAGCAGACCGGGACTAGCGGGGGGGAACGGCGGTACGCAGTATTTT.

The V gene is TRBV6-6, the J gene TRBJ2-2; 7 bases are a match to TRBD1. The CDR3 runs to 15 residues. J was trimmed by 5 bases and V by 5 bases; bases with no gene match: 8. Germline V gene sequence: CDR1 MNHNY, CDR2 SVGAGI (reference sequence). DNA for the CDR3: TGTGCCAGCAGTCTTGACAGGGCCAGAACCGGGGAGCTGTTTTTT. It specifies CASSLDRARTGELFF.

The rearrangement uses TRBV7-9 and TRBJ2-3; 10 bases are shared with TRBD1. This CDR3 comprises 17 residues. Germline V lookup: CDR1 SEHNR, CDR2 FQNEAQ (reference sequence). V gave up 4 bases and J gave up 4 bases; unmatched junction bases: 11. The CDR3 coding sequence is TGTGCCAGCAGCTCCACTGATCGACAGGGGGCCGCAGATACGCAGTATTTT. Residues: CASSSTDRQGAADTQYF. The variable domain in full, completed from reference TRBV7-9 and TRBJ2-3, reads DTGVSQNPRHKITKRGQNVTFRCDPISEHNRLYWYRQTLGQGPEFLTYFQNEAQLEKSRLLSDRFSAERPKGSFSTLEIQRTEQGDSAMYLCASSSTDRQGAADTQYFGPGTRLTVL.

In its sample, this clone was seen once. V is TRBV7-3 and J is TRBJ2-3; D may be TRBD2 (5 bases). Trimming pared 2 bases from V and 5 bases from J, leaving 11 bases between. This CDR3 has 14 amino acids. In germline, CDR1 is SGHTA, CDR2 FQGTGA. Written as DNA, the CDR3 is TGTGCCAGCAGCTTAGGCGGGTTTCAAGATACGCAGTATTTT. It yields the protein CASSLGGFQDTQYF.

V usage is TRBV4-1 and J usage is TRBJ2-7, with 7 bases identical to TRBD2. Trimming at V came to 1 base and at J to 1 base, leaving 7 bases not matched to a gene. The V gene's germline CDR1 is MGHRA and CDR2 YSYEKL. This CDR3 comprises 16 residues. In nucleotides, the CDR3 is TGCGCCAGCAGCCAAGGGAGGAGCGGGACGTCCTACGAGCAGTACTTC. Protein: CASSQGRSGTSYEQYF.

V gene TRBV7-2 combines with J gene TRBJ2-5; D call uncertain. With 2 bases removed from V and 5 bases from J, the gap between germline ends came to 12 bases. The CDR3 has 14 residues. Germline V gene sequence: CDR1 SGHTA, CDR2 FQGNSA. CDR3 DNA sequence: TGTGCCAGCAGCTTATCAGGACCTAGGGAGACCCAGTACTTC. This encodes CASSLSGPRETQYF.